The 22 T cell receptor beta chains reported below all come from one sample, sequenced in a study of blood T cell repertoires in COVID-19. TCRdb's copy holds only in-frame clones and misses some; the assay was immunoSEQ multiplex PCR. The top ten clones hold about 4% of a sample with about 260,000 clones, about nine tenths of them seen once. Sequencing used PBMCs or T cells enriched from blood (not recorded which). These receptors were collected from a woman younger than 45 with acute COVID-19.

V gene TRBV28 combines with J gene TRBJ1-6, with D possibly TRBD1 on 6 matching bases. Trimming cost V 6 bases and J 5 bases, with 17 bases left between them. The CDR3 is made up of 16 amino acids. Germline CDR1 and CDR2: MDHEN and SYDVKM. The CDR3 sequence is CASRDTDRTNNSPLHF. The CDR3, as DNA: TGTGCCAGCAGAGACACGGACAGAACAAATAATTCACCCCTCCACTTT.

The chain has TRBV28 and TRBJ1-6, with 7 bases that match TRBD1. Trimming cost V 6 bases and J 4 bases; bases outside gene matches: 9. Germline lookup yields CDR1 MDHEN and CDR2 SYDVKM. There are 16 residues in the CDR3. CDR3 sequence reads: CASSPTTGMYNSPLHF. For the CDR3, the DNA is TGTGCCAGCAGCCCCACGACAGGGATGTATAATTCACCCCTCCACTTT.

The chain has TRBV11-2 and TRBJ1-2; TRBD1 aligns across 9 bases. The CDR3 contains 14 residues. Germline lookup yields CDR1 SGHAT and CDR2 FQNNGV. J was trimmed by 8 bases and V by 5 bases; bases with no gene match: 9. The CDR3 DNA follows: TGTGCCAGCAGCCCACTACAGGGGGCGGGGGGCTACACCTTC. As protein: CASSPLQGAGGYTF.

The chain combines TRBV5-6 with TRBJ2-3; 12 bases line up with TRBD2. The J segment lost 5 bases and the V segment lost 1 base, leaving 5 bases of the junction unmatched. The CDR3 has 16 residues. Germline CDR1 and CDR2: SGHDT and YYEEEE. CDR3 in DNA: TGTGCCAGCAGCTTGAGACTAGCGGGAGACCTAGATACGCAGTATTTT. It is translated as CASSLRLAGDLDTQYF.

This chain links TRBV3-1 (or the pseudogene TRBV3-2) with TRBJ2-7, with a weak D call TRBD1 (6 bases). The CDR3 consists of 15 residues. CDR1 and CDR2 (germline): LGHDT, YNNKEL (reference sequence). The V end lost 6 bases, the J end lost 2 bases, and 17 bases lay between the germline ends. This CDR3 is CASRKNRDSAYEQYF. CDR3 DNA sequence: TGTGCCAGCAGGAAAAACAGGGATTCAGCCTACGAGCAGTACTTC.

The chain combines TRBV19 with TRBJ2-1; 8 bases fit TRBD2. Trimming removed 9 bases from V and 5 bases from J; junction bases left unmatched: 6. This CDR3 comprises 13 residues. Looked up from germline, CDR1 is LNHDA and CDR2 is SQIVND (reference sequence). The chain's CDR3 is CARAGLADNEQFF. CDR3 coding DNA: TGTGCCAGAGCAGGACTAGCCGACAATGAGCAGTTCTTC.

V gene TRBV10-1 combines with J gene TRBJ2-7; TRBD1 agrees at 10 bases. CDR3 size: 15 residues. V gave up 3 bases and J gave up 5 bases; unmatched junction bases: 7. Germline lookup yields CDR1 WNHNN and CDR2 SYGVQD (reference sequence). The CDR3 region is CASSDRTGGFDEQYF. Written as DNA, the CDR3 is TGCGCCAGCAGTGATAGGACAGGGGGTTTCGACGAGCAGTACTTC.

This rearrangement joins TRBV5-1 to TRBJ2-7, with 11 bases that match TRBD2. Germline CDR1 SGHRS, CDR2 YFSETQ. J gave up 6 bases and V 4 bases, and 9 bases lay outside the gene matches. The CDR3 has 15 amino acids. This chain's CDR3 is CASSPATSGIGEQYF. The DNA of the CDR3 is TGCGCCAGCAGCCCCGCGACTAGCGGGATCGGCGAGCAGTACTTC.

The chain employs TRBV4-2 and TRBJ1-6; 7 bases are a match to TRBD1. The trim removed 4 bases at V and 6 bases at J, leaving 6 bases unmatched. This CDR3 is 15 amino acids long. Germline V lookup: CDR1 LGHNA, CDR2 YNFKEQ. Written as DNA, the CDR3 is TGTGCCAGCAGCCTCCTTGGGGACAGTAATTCACCCCTCCACTTT. It codes for CASSLLGDSNSPLHF.

The chain couples TRBV27 to TRBJ2-7; D is unclear. Germline V CDR1 and CDR2: MNHEY, SMNVEV (reference sequence). Trimming stripped 0 bases from V and 7 bases from J, with 13 bases between. CDR3 size: 14 residues. The CDR3 DNA follows: TGTGCCAGCAGTTTATCGCTGACTCCCAGAGAGCAGTACTTC. It specifies CASSLSLTPREQYF.

The V and J genes are TRBV9 and TRBJ2-2; TRBD2 aligns across 11 bases. The V segment lost 0 bases and the J segment 6 bases; nucleotides outside the gene matches: 7. Germline-derived CDR1 and CDR2 are SGDLS and YYNGEE. The length of the CDR3 is 17 residues. The CDR3: CASSVALLAGGPGELFF. CDR3 DNA sequence: TGTGCCAGCAGCGTAGCCCTCCTAGCGGGAGGTCCCGGGGAGCTGTTTTTT.

The CDR3 is CSVDQGYNEQFF. The CDR3 coding sequence is TGCAGCGTTGACCAGGGATACAATGAGCAGTTCTTC. The gene calls are TRBV29-1 and TRBJ2-1; D possibly corresponds to TRBD1 (5 bases). V dropped 3 bases and J dropped 4 bases, with 7 bases sitting between them. The CDR3 length is 12 residues. Per germline, CDR1 SQVTM and CDR2 ANQGSEA.

The V call is TRBV5-1, the J call TRBJ1-1; D is ambiguous. The CDR3 is 14 residues long. The V and J ends lost 1 base and 1 base respectively, with 8 bases between them. Germline V gene sequence: CDR1 SGHRS, CDR2 YFSETQ. This chain's CDR3 is CASSLMGRNTEAFF. The CDR3 DNA reads TGCGCCAGCAGCTTGATGGGGAGGAACACTGAAGCTTTCTTT.

The chain has TRBV5-1 and TRBJ1-1, with 10 bases fitting TRBD1. The CDR3 contains 15 residues. Trimming at V came to 4 bases and at J to 7 bases, leaving 10 bases not matched to a gene. The germline gives CDR1 SGHRS, CDR2 YFSETQ. CDR3 in DNA: TGCGCCAGCAGCCCGGACAGGGGGAACACTGGTGAAGCTTTCTTT. It is translated as CASSPDRGNTGEAFF.

This chain joins TRBV21-1 and TRBJ2-1; TRBD2, the D gene given by the table, was not confirmed from the DNA. TRBV21-1 is shown as a pseudogene. The CDR3 runs 15 residues. CDR3 in DNA: TGTGCCAGCAGCACTAAAAAGGAGGGTTGCAATGAGCAGTTCTTC. Protein product: CASSTKKEGCNEQFF.

V usage is TRBV7-6 and J usage is TRBJ2-1; tentatively, D is TRBD2 (6 bases). Trimming left V 2 bases short and J 7 bases short, with 15 bases between. The CDR3 runs 15 residues. Germline V gives CDR1 SGHVS, CDR2 FNYEAQ. In DNA form, the CDR3 reads TGTGCCAGCAGCTTAAAGTCATTTGGAGGGAATGAGCAGTTCTTC. Amino acid sequence: CASSLKSFGGNEQFF. Full variable domain (outside the CDR3, taken from reference TRBV7-6 and TRBJ2-1): GAGVSQSPRYKVTKRGQDVALRCDPISGHVSLYWYRQALGQGPEFLTYFNYEAQQDKSGLPNDRFSAERPEGSISTLTIQRTEQRDSAMYRCASSLKSFGGNEQFFGPGTRLTVL.

About this clone: This sample includes further DNA sequences coding for the same CDR3. V usage is TRBV5-1 and J usage is TRBJ2-1, with 15 positions matching TRBD2. Germline CDR1 reads SGHRS; CDR2 reads YFSETQ. This CDR3 comprises 15 residues. Germline trimming cut 2 bases from V and 10 bases from J; bases unmatched to any gene: 4. The DNA of the CDR3 is TGCGCCAGCAGCTTAGGACTAGCGGGAGGGGAAGAGCAGTTCTTC. Translated, it gives CASSLGLAGGEEQFF.

The chain is built from TRBV5-6 and TRBJ2-1, with D possibly TRBD2 on 6 matching bases. Trimming took off 4 bases at V and 4 bases at J, with 12 bases between the two ends. CDR1 is SGHDT and CDR2 is YYEEEE in the germline V gene. The CDR3 totals 14 residues. In DNA, the CDR3 is TGTGCCAGCAGCGGGGTTGGAGGGTACAATGAGCAGTTCTTC. Residues: CASSGVGGYNEQFF.

The chain joins TRBV5-1 to TRBJ2-1; perhaps TRBD2 as D (6 bases). Trimming removed 0 bases from V and 10 bases from J, with 20 bases in between. This CDR3 is 16 amino acids long. The V gene's germline CDR1 is SGHRS and CDR2 YFSETQ. CDR3 nucleotides: TGCGCCAGCAGCTTGGGGGACTGGGCTAACAATGAAGAGCAGTTCTTC. This codes for CASSLGDWANNEEQFF. The full variable domain, completed using reference TRBV5-1 and TRBJ2-1, is KAGVTQTPRYLIKTRGQQVTLSCSPISGHRSVSWYQQTPGQGLQFLFEYFSETQRNKGNFPGRFSGRQFSNSRSEMNVSTLELGDSALYLCASSLGDWANNEEQFFGPGTRLTVL.

The chain links TRBV5-1 to TRBJ2-7; no firm D call. V was trimmed by 6 bases and J by 0 bases, leaving 19 bases between them. CDR3 size: 16 residues. Germline CDR1 reads SGHRS; CDR2 reads YFSETQ. CDR3: CASTPQGIRSSYEQYF. Here the CDR3 DNA reads TGCGCCAGCACCCCTCAAGGTATCCGGAGCTCCTACGAGCAGTACTTC. Based on the CDR3 plus reference TRBV5-1 and TRBJ2-7, the full variable domain is KAGVTQTPRYLIKTRGQQVTLSCSPISGHRSVSWYQQTPGQGLQFLFEYFSETQRNKGNFPGRFSGRQFSNSRSEMNVSTLELGDSALYLCASTPQGIRSSYEQYFGPGTRLTVT.

This chain connects TRBV19 to TRBJ1-5; 11 nucleotides align to TRBD1. V lost 5 bases to trimming and J lost 6 bases; unmatched junction nucleotides: 6. The germline CDR1 and CDR2 sequences are LNHDA and SQIVND (reference sequence). The CDR3 is made up of 15 amino acids. CDR3 protein: CASSPGQGGLQPQHF. The DNA for the CDR3 is TGTGCCAGTAGTCCGGGACAGGGGGGGCTTCAGCCCCAGCATTTT. Together with reference TRBV19 and TRBJ1-5, the CDR3 gives the full variable domain: DGGITQSPKYLFRKEGQNVTLSCEQNLNHDAMYWYRQDPGQGLRLIYYSQIVNDFQKGDIAEGYSVSREKKESFPLTVTSAQKNPTAFYLCASSPGQGGLQPQHFGDGTRLSIL.

The V gene is TRBV30, the J gene TRBJ1-1, with D perhaps matching TRBD1 (6 bases). The CDR3 runs 13 residues. From germline, CDR1 is GTSNPN and CDR2 SVGIG (reference sequence). Trimming took off 2 bases at V and 1 base at J, with 8 bases between the two ends. This chain's CDR3 is CAWSQTGNTEAFF. In DNA, the CDR3 is TGTGCCTGGAGTCAGACAGGGAACACTGAAGCTTTCTTT.